The 26 T cell receptor beta chains below come from one sample, sequenced in a study of blood T cell repertoires in COVID-19. Method: immunoSEQ multiplex PCR; TCRdb's copy keeps in-frame clones and lacks some. Counted here are 250,000 to 300,000 clones, roughly 92% occurring once; the ten biggest clones make up around 2.2%. The material sequenced was peripheral blood. Source of these receptors: a woman aged 25 to 39 with COVID-19, enrolled during active disease.

The chain recombines TRBV2 with TRBJ2-7, with a tentative D call TRBD2 (6 bases). V was shortened by 4 bases and J by 4 bases, with 17 bases between the two germline ends. Germline CDR1 reads SNHLY; CDR2 reads FYNNEI. This CDR3 is built from 15 residues. Written as DNA, the CDR3 is TGTGCCAGCAGTGGGACTGGAGGGTTCGGTTACGAGCAGTACTTC. Its protein product is CASSGTGGFGYEQYF.

This CDR3 reads CASSLAGLNTEAFF. The DNA for the CDR3 is TGTGCCAGCAGCTTAGCTGGCCTGAACACTGAAGCTTTCTTT. The gene calls are TRBV7-8 and TRBJ1-1; no firm D call. The CDR3 consists of 14 residues. The V end lost 0 bases, the J end lost 0 bases, and 5 bases lay between the germline ends. Germline V gives CDR1 SGHVS, CDR2 FQNEAQ.

This chain links TRBV19 with TRBJ2-1; 7 bases are shared with TRBD2. V lost 3 bases, J lost 5 bases, and 7 bases stayed unmatched. The CDR3 is made up of 15 amino acids. From germline, CDR1 is LNHDA and CDR2 SQIVND (reference sequence). The CDR3 sequence is CASSIERDYDNEQFF. CDR3 DNA sequence: TGTGCCAGTAGTATCGAGAGGGACTACGACAATGAGCAGTTCTTC.

This rearrangement joins TRBV11-2 to TRBJ1-1, with D uncertain. The CDR3 runs to 15 residues. The V gene lost 1 base and the J gene lost 1 base, with 10 bases spanning the gap. CDR1 is SGHAT and CDR2 is FQNNGV in the germline V gene. The CDR3: CASSLGLQRNTEAFF. Here the CDR3 DNA reads TGTGCCAGCAGCTTAGGTTTACAGAGGAACACTGAAGCTTTCTTT. Looking up the rest from reference TRBV11-2 and TRBJ1-1 gives the full variable domain: EAGVAQSPRYKIIEKRQSVAFWCNPISGHATLYWYQQILGQGPKLLIQFQNNGVVDDSQLPKDRFSAERLKGVDSTLKIQPAKLEDSAVYLCASSLGLQRNTEAFFGQGTRLTVV.

As DNA, the CDR3 is TGTGCCAGCAGCAAAGAGGCAGGGGGGCATAGCAATCAGCCCCAGCATTTT. Protein sequence: CASSKEAGGHSNQPQHF. V usage is TRBV21-1 and J usage is TRBJ1-5; TRBD1 is the table's D call, not checked against the DNA. TRBV21-1 is designated a pseudogene. The CDR3 extends over 17 amino acids.

There are many counts of this clone. This chain joins TRBV4-2 and TRBJ2-6; TRBD1 might be the D (5 bases). Germline CDR1 LGHNA, CDR2 YNFKEQ. Trimming stripped 8 bases from V and 0 bases from J, with 17 bases between. The CDR3 runs 17 residues. The CDR3 sequence: CASAWGGPSSGANVLTF. CDR3 bases: TGTGCCAGCGCCTGGGGCGGTCCGAGCTCTGGGGCCAACGTCCTGACTTTC.

Here the CDR3 reads CASSGGTGNTGELFF. The CDR3 DNA follows: TGTGCCAGCAGTGGAGGGACAGGGAACACCGGGGAGCTGTTTTTT. The chain links TRBV25-1 to TRBJ2-2, with 8 bases fitting TRBD1. The V gene end was trimmed by 4 bases and the J gene end by 1 base; junction bases not matched to a gene: 2. Germline CDR1 is MGHDK and CDR2 is SYGVNS. This CDR3 spans 15 amino acids.

The chain is built from TRBV20-1 and TRBJ1-1; D not resolved. This CDR3 is 11 amino acids long. Germline V gene sequence: CDR1 DFQATT, CDR2 SNEGSKA (reference sequence). V was shortened by 3 bases and J by 8 bases, with 10 bases between the two germline ends. The CDR3 DNA reads as TGCAGTGCTAGGGCGGGCAGCGAAGCTTTCTTT. As protein: CSARAGSEAFF.

The rearrangement uses TRBV5-5 and TRBJ1-2; maybe TRBD1 (6 bases). With 1 base removed from V and 7 bases from J, the gap between germline ends came to 11 bases. The CDR3 spans 13 residues. The V gene's germline CDR1 is SGHKS and CDR2 YYEKEE (reference sequence). In DNA, the CDR3 is TGTGCCAGCAGCTTGCCAGGGGATGCTGGCTACACCTTC. This sequence encodes CASSLPGDAGYTF.

The gene calls are TRBV19 and TRBJ1-2, with D tentatively TRBD1 (6 bases). V lost 8 bases to trimming and J lost 2 bases, with 12 bases between them. Germline V CDR1 and CDR2: LNHDA, SQIVND (reference sequence). The CDR3 has 13 amino acids. CDR3 sequence (DNA): TGTGCCAGTCTCAGGGGAAGGAACTATGGCTACACCTTC. Translated: CASLRGRNYGYTF.

The chain is built from TRBV5-1 and TRBJ2-1, with 9 positions matching TRBD1. The J segment lost 9 bases and the V segment lost 4 bases, leaving 11 bases of the junction unmatched. This CDR3 is built from 15 residues. Germline V gives CDR1 SGHRS, CDR2 YFSETQ. The CDR3 loop is CASSVEDRGSGEQFF. CDR3 in DNA: TGCGCCAGCAGCGTTGAGGACAGGGGATCGGGTGAGCAGTTCTTC.

The chain uses TRBV6-5 and TRBJ1-1; TRBD1 is a possible D gene (6 bases). Trimming cost V 7 bases and J 7 bases, with 10 bases left between them. The CDR3 extends over 11 amino acids. Germline assignment: CDR1 MNHEY and CDR2 SVGAGI. The CDR3 DNA sequence: TGTGCCAGCAATTTACAGGGTGAAGCTTTCTTT. Amino acids: CASNLQGEAFF.

This chain connects TRBV5-1 to TRBJ1-4; D call uncertain. The CDR3 contains 14 residues. Per germline, CDR1 SGHRS and CDR2 YFSETQ. Trimming took 4 bases from V and 0 from J, leaving 7 bases between them. CDR3 amino acids: CASSEGATNEKLFF. As DNA, the CDR3 is TGCGCCAGCAGCGAGGGAGCAACTAATGAAAAACTGTTTTTT.

The gene calls are TRBV27 and TRBJ2-1; 12 positions match TRBD2. J lost 4 bases, V lost 3 bases, and 4 bases had no gene match. Germline values: CDR1 MNHEY, CDR2 SMNVEV (reference sequence). This CDR3 is 16 amino acids long. The CDR3 region is CASSFLAGGTYNEQFF. As DNA, the CDR3 is TGTGCCAGCAGTTTCCTAGCGGGAGGGACGTACAATGAGCAGTTCTTC.

This clone was counted a single time. The genes are TRBV27 and TRBJ2-3; 10 bases are a match to TRBD2. This CDR3 spans 15 amino acids. Trimming took 6 bases from V and 3 from J; bases not matched to a gene: 6. Per the germline V gene, CDR1 is MNHEY and CDR2 is SMNVEV (reference sequence). The CDR3 spells CASRILAGLTDTQYF. In DNA, the CDR3 is TGTGCCAGCAGAATACTAGCGGGACTAACAGATACGCAGTATTTT.

The chain has TRBV7-9 and TRBJ1-1; TRBD1 aligns across 12 bases. Germline V CDR1 and CDR2: SEHNR, FQNEAQ (reference sequence). V lost 4 bases and J lost 5; bases outside the gene matches: 8. The CDR3 covers 16 residues. CDR3 residues: CASSYYGTGGDTEAFF. The CDR3 region has the DNA TGTGCCAGCAGCTACTACGGGACAGGGGGCGATACTGAAGCTTTCTTT.

This clone showed up just once. The V gene is TRBV5-1, the J gene TRBJ2-5, with TRBD1 identical over 9 bases. Germline lookup yields CDR1 SGHRS and CDR2 YFSETQ. This CDR3 contains 14 residues. V gave up 4 bases and J gave up 5 bases; unmatched junction bases: 6. CDR3 region: CASSGRQGGETQYF. The CDR3 coding sequence is TGCGCCAGCAGCGGGAGACAGGGGGGCGAGACCCAGTACTTC.

The gene calls are TRBV6-5 and TRBJ1-1; D is possibly TRBD1 (6 bases). Germline V CDR1 and CDR2: MNHEY, SVGAGI. Trimming removed 7 bases from V and 3 bases from J, with 15 bases in between. The CDR3 has 14 amino acids. The CDR3 reads CASNRGAGYTEAFF. The CDR3 DNA sequence: TGTGCCAGCAATCGGGGGGCCGGGTACACTGAAGCTTTCTTT.

The V gene is TRBV5-4, the J gene TRBJ2-1, with TRBD1 matching over 9 bases. The CDR3 loop spans 16 amino acids. CDR1 is SGHNT, CDR2 YYREEE, per germline (reference sequence). V gave up 4 bases and J gave up 7 bases; unmatched junction bases: 12. In DNA, the CDR3 is TGTGCCAGCAGCCGGGGCCGGGACAGGGAATTGAATGAGCAGTTCTTC. Translating it yields CASSRGRDRELNEQFF.

The chain joins TRBV6-4 to TRBJ1-6; D is unresolved. The V gene's germline CDR1 is MRHNA and CDR2 SNTAGT. The CDR3 has 13 amino acids. V was trimmed by 3 bases and J by 8 bases, leaving 8 bases between them. The CDR3 nucleotides read TGTGCCAGCAGTGAGGTTGCAGATTCACCCCTCCACTTT. Its protein product is CASSEVADSPLHF.

The genes are TRBV6-2 or TRBV6-3 and TRBJ2-1, with D perhaps TRBD2 (6 bases). The V end lost 5 bases, the J end lost 5 bases, and 16 bases lay between the germline ends. The CDR3 covers 15 residues. CDR1 and CDR2 from the germline V gene are MNHEY and SVGEGT. DNA of the CDR3: TGTGCCAGCAGTCAATCCCCGGGACTCAACAATGAGCAGTTCTTC. Protein: CASSQSPGLNNEQFF.

V and J are TRBV6-4 and TRBJ1-5; no clear D gene. Germline CDR1 reads MRHNA; CDR2 reads SNTAGT. The CDR3 consists of 14 residues. V lost 0 bases and J lost 0, with 3 bases in between. This chain's CDR3 is CASSDSYSNQPQHF. Here the CDR3 DNA reads TGTGCCAGCAGTGACTCATATAGCAATCAGCCCCAGCATTTT.

CDR3 in DNA: TGTGCCAGCAGCCAAGATCATAGCGGGAGTCGGCAGTATTTT. Protein: CASSQDHSGSRQYF. This sequence joins TRBV3-1 (or the pseudogene TRBV3-2) and TRBJ2-3; TRBD2 aligns across 9 bases. The CDR3 runs 14 residues. V trimming: 0 bases; J trimming: 11 bases; junction bases outside the gene matches: 6. Germline loops: CDR1 LGHDT, CDR2 YNNKEL (reference sequence).

The chain uses TRBV7-2 and TRBJ1-1, with TRBD1 matching 7 bases. V was pared by 1 base and J by 10 bases, with 9 bases of the junction left unmatched. The CDR3 consists of 14 residues. Germline V lookup: CDR1 SGHTA, CDR2 FQGNSA. The CDR3 here is CASSLGVLTGTAFF. In DNA, the CDR3 is TGTGCCAGCAGCTTAGGTGTCCTGACAGGGACAGCTTTCTTT.

This chain uses TRBV19 with TRBJ2-1; 7 bases are a match to TRBD2. In germline, CDR1 is LNHDA, CDR2 SQIVND (reference sequence). The junction had 12 bases not matched to a gene; V was cut back by 7 bases and J by 9 bases. There are 14 residues in the CDR3. The CDR3 DNA sequence: TGTGCCAGTACCCCAGTCGCGGGAGAAAGTGAGCAGTTCTTC. Translating gives CASTPVAGESEQFF.

In DNA form, the CDR3 reads TGTGCCAGCAGCGCACCGGGACTCCAAGAGACCCAGTACTTC. Translation: CASSAPGLQETQYF. The chain couples TRBV3-1 (or the pseudogene TRBV3-2) to TRBJ2-5; possible D gene TRBD2, 6 bases. The CDR3 is 14 amino acids. Between the trimmed V and J ends, which lost 5 bases and 1 base, there was a span of 11 bases. CDR1 is LGHDT and CDR2 is YNNKEL in the germline V gene (reference sequence).